The 23 T cell receptor beta chains listed next were all sequenced from one sample in a study of cytomegalovirus exposure and HLA in healthy donors. Sequenced by immunoSEQ multiplex PCR; TCRdb stores in-frame clones only, minus some. Among some 200,000 clones, just over 90% were seen once, and the ten largest hold 0.85% to 1.2%. The sample consisted of PBMCs. The receptors here all came from a woman aged 18-29 years in good health and CMV-seronegative.

In DNA form, the CDR3 reads TGTGCCTGGAGGACTGATGCTGGAAACACCATATATTTT. It encodes CAWRTDAGNTIYF. V gene TRBV30 combines with J gene TRBJ1-3; D ambiguous. Trimming stripped 3 bases from V and 2 bases from J, with 8 bases between. The germline V gene has CDR1 GTSNPN and CDR2 SVGIG (reference sequence). The CDR3 consists of 13 residues.

Written as DNA, the CDR3 is TGTGCCAGCAAGGGTCTACCTAGGGGGAACACTGAAGCTTTCTTT. Protein: CASKGLPRGNTEAFF. V and J are TRBV7-9 and TRBJ1-1; possibly TRBD1 for D (5 bases). The CDR3 is 15 residues long. Germline CDR1 reads SEHNR; CDR2 reads FQNEAQ (reference sequence). The V end was cut by 7 bases, the J end by 1 base, with 16 bases between.

V is TRBV28 and J is TRBJ1-1, with TRBD1 matching 7 bases. The CDR3 is 14 amino acids. Germline CDR1 and CDR2: MDHEN and SYDVKM. Losses at the gene ends were 5 bases for V and 7 bases for J; bases not matched to a gene: 10. The CDR3 loop is CASSIHGQDREAFF. The CDR3 DNA follows: TGTGCCAGCAGTATTCACGGACAGGACCGTGAAGCTTTCTTT.

V usage is TRBV27 and J usage is TRBJ1-4; 10 bases fit TRBD1. The length of the CDR3 is 17 residues. The germline CDR1 and CDR2 sequences are MNHEY and SMNVEV (reference sequence). J lost 8 bases, V lost 3 bases, and 12 bases had no gene match. The CDR3 nucleotides are TGTGCCAGCAGTTTTGGCGGTGCTGGGACAGGGGTAGAAAAACTGTTTTTT. It specifies CASSFGGAGTGVEKLFF.

The gene calls are TRBV2 and TRBJ1-3; a possible D gene is TRBD1 (6 bases). CDR3 length: 13 amino acids. Trimming cost V 4 bases and J 3 bases, with 7 bases left between them. CDR1 is SNHLY, CDR2 FYNNEI, per germline. CDR3 sequence: CASSVDSGNTIYF. CDR3 nucleotides: TGTGCCAGCAGTGTGGACAGTGGAAACACCATATATTTT.

The chain employs TRBV6-5 and TRBJ1-1; D is undetermined. The CDR3 length is 12 residues. The germline V and J ends were trimmed by 8 bases and 1 base, with 8 bases remaining between them. CDR1 MNHEY and CDR2 SVGAGI come from the germline V gene. The CDR3 loop is CASRPSNTEAFF. DNA for the CDR3: TGTGCCAGCCGTCCCTCGAACACTGAAGCTTTCTTT.

The chain recombines TRBV7-2 with TRBJ2-1; 7 bases fit TRBD2. The V segment lost 6 bases and the J segment 0 bases; nucleotides outside the gene matches: 5. CDR3 length: 15 amino acids. Germline loops: CDR1 SGHTA, CDR2 FQGNSA. CDR3 DNA sequence: TGTGCCAGCAGACGAACTAGCGCCTCCTACAATGAGCAGTTCTTC. Residues: CASRRTSASYNEQFF.

The chain employs TRBV6-6 and TRBJ2-1; D perhaps matches TRBD2 (5 bases). V gave up 0 bases and J gave up 10 bases, with 10 bases separating them. Germline lookup yields CDR1 MNHNY and CDR2 SVGAGI (reference sequence). CDR3 length: 13 residues. The CDR3 is CASSYSMGSEQFF. CDR3 sequence (DNA): TGTGCCAGCAGTTACTCGATGGGGAGCGAGCAGTTCTTC.

This clone was recorded once. The gene calls are TRBV7-9 and TRBJ2-2; D may be TRBD2 (7 bases). Germline V lookup: CDR1 SEHNR, CDR2 FQNEAQ (reference sequence). This CDR3 region has 16 residues. Trimming took off 5 bases at V and 7 bases at J, with 20 bases between the two ends. In DNA form, the CDR3 reads TGTGCCAGCAGCGCGGCGGGGGCGCAGAGTCTCGGGGAGCTGTTTTTT. Amino acids: CASSAAGAQSLGELFF.

This clone was seen once. V usage is TRBV27 and J usage is TRBJ2-4; TRBD1 might be the D (6 bases). Germline V gene lookup returns CDR1 MNHEY and CDR2 SMNVEV (reference sequence). The CDR3 has 14 amino acids. Trimming removed 6 bases at V and 5 bases at J, with 14 bases between. The CDR3 DNA sequence: TGTGCCAGCAGCCAACACCGGACAGAAAACATTCAGTACTTC. Translation gives CASSQHRTENIQYF.

This clone is a singleton in its sample. V and J are TRBV6-1 and TRBJ1-1; the D is unclear. Trimming removed 4 bases from V and 7 bases from J, with 13 bases in between. The CDR3 spans 13 residues. Germline V gene lookup returns CDR1 MNHNS and CDR2 SASEGT. Here the CDR3 reads CASSGRTAIEAFF. CDR3 in DNA: TGTGCCAGCAGTGGGAGGACGGCGATTGAAGCTTTCTTT.

The gene calls are TRBV2 and TRBJ2-5; D perhaps matches TRBD2 (5 bases). Germline V gives CDR1 SNHLY, CDR2 FYNNEI. V dropped 1 base and J dropped 1 base, with 10 bases sitting between them. The CDR3 has 15 amino acids. The CDR3: CASSEEGVGQETQYF. The CDR3 DNA is TGTGCCAGCAGTGAAGAGGGAGTTGGCCAAGAGACCCAGTACTTC.

This clone appeared once. The chain is built from TRBV7-2 and TRBJ1-1; D perhaps matches TRBD1 (5 bases). The V gene's germline CDR1 is SGHTA and CDR2 FQGNSA. The CDR3 covers 14 residues. V was pared by 3 bases and J by 5 bases, with 13 bases between. CDR3: CASSFGGVGTEAFF. The CDR3 DNA reads as TGTGCCAGCAGCTTTGGAGGGGTCGGGACTGAAGCTTTCTTT.

This rearrangement joins TRBV2 to TRBJ1-1; TRBD1 agrees at 8 bases. CDR1 and CDR2 from the germline V gene are SNHLY and FYNNEI. The trim removed 2 bases at V and 3 bases at J, leaving 2 bases unmatched. The CDR3 extends over 14 amino acids. The CDR3 bases are TGTGCCAGCAGTGAAACGGACAGGGACACTGAAGCTTTCTTT. It is translated as CASSETDRDTEAFF.

This sequence joins TRBV18 and TRBJ2-3; unclear D gene. From germline, CDR1 is KGHSH and CDR2 LQKENI. Trimming took off 2 bases at V and 1 base at J, with 10 bases between the two ends. This CDR3 comprises 15 residues. CDR3 coding DNA: TGTGCCAGCTCACCAGCGACATCAGGCACAGATACGCAGTATTTT. Translation gives CASSPATSGTDTQYF.

This sequence joins TRBV7-3 and TRBJ2-1; 12 positions agree with TRBD2. V lost 7 bases, J lost 3 bases, and 13 bases stayed unmatched. The CDR3 covers 18 residues. Germline V CDR1 and CDR2: SGHTA, FQGTGA. The CDR3: CASTQLRLAGDGYNEQFF. CDR3 DNA: TGTGCCAGCACCCAATTGAGACTAGCGGGAGATGGCTACAATGAGCAGTTCTTC.

The chain couples TRBV6-5 to TRBJ2-1, with D possibly matching TRBD1 (6 bases). The germline V and J ends were trimmed by 5 bases and 1 base, with 12 bases remaining between them. This CDR3 spans 15 amino acids. CDR1 and CDR2 from the germline V gene are MNHEY and SVGAGI. CDR3 region: CASSARQGSYNEQFF. CDR3 coding DNA: TGTGCCAGCAGTGCCCGGCAGGGGTCCTACAATGAGCAGTTCTTC.

The V gene is TRBV28, the J gene TRBJ2-7, with TRBD2 matching 15 bases. CDR1 is MDHEN and CDR2 is SYDVKM in the germline V gene. The CDR3 length is 17 residues. Trimming removed 3 bases from V and 3 bases from J; junction bases left unmatched: 6. In DNA, the CDR3 is TGTGCCAGCAGTTTCGGGACTAGCGGGAGGTTAGGCTACGAGCAGTACTTC. It is translated as CASSFGTSGRLGYEQYF.

This rearrangement joins TRBV28 to TRBJ1-1, with 10 bases matching TRBD1. CDR3 length equals 19 residues. Trimming took 3 bases from V and 1 from J; bases not matched to a gene: 14. Germline CDR1 is MDHEN and CDR2 is SYDVKM. The CDR3 loop reads CASSLPGTGVWHRNTEAFF. The CDR3 nucleotides are TGTGCCAGCAGTTTGCCAGGGACAGGGGTTTGGCATCGGAACACTGAAGCTTTCTTT.

The chain recombines TRBV28 with TRBJ1-6; D is ambiguous. The CDR3 loop spans 16 amino acids. Looked up from germline, CDR1 is MDHEN and CDR2 is SYDVKM. Trimming took 6 bases from V and 0 from J, leaving 12 bases between them. The CDR3 DNA reads as TGTGCCAGCAGCCCCGCTGGGAGCTCCTATAATTCACCCCTCCACTTT. Translation: CASSPAGSSYNSPLHF.

This chain joins TRBV6-1 and TRBJ2-5; a weak D match, TRBD2 (6 bases). The CDR3 covers 13 residues. CDR1 and CDR2 (germline): MNHNS, SASEGT. Between the trimmed V and J ends, which lost 2 bases and 4 bases, there was a span of 8 bases. The CDR3 coding sequence is TGTGCCAGCAGTGAATGGCGGGGAGAGACCCAGTACTTC. Protein: CASSEWRGETQYF.

The chain carries TRBV5-1 and TRBJ2-7, with 10 bases lining up with TRBD2. V trimming: 6 bases; J trimming: 3 bases; junction bases outside the gene matches: 9. The CDR3 totals 15 residues. Germline values: CDR1 SGHRS, CDR2 YFSETQ. CDR3 in DNA: TGCGCCAGCAACCCCGGACTAGCGGCACTCTACGAGCAGTACTTC. It specifies CASNPGLAALYEQYF.

This rearrangement joins TRBV12-5 to TRBJ1-2; 7 nucleotides match TRBD1. The CDR3 is 18 amino acids. CDR1 is LGHNT, CDR2 FRNRAP, per germline. V gave up 2 bases and J gave up 4 bases; unmatched junction bases: 16. As DNA, the CDR3 is TGTGCTAGTGGTTTGCATAGACAGGGAGGAAAGAGTAGCTATGGCTACACCTTC. Protein: CASGLHRQGGKSSYGYTF.